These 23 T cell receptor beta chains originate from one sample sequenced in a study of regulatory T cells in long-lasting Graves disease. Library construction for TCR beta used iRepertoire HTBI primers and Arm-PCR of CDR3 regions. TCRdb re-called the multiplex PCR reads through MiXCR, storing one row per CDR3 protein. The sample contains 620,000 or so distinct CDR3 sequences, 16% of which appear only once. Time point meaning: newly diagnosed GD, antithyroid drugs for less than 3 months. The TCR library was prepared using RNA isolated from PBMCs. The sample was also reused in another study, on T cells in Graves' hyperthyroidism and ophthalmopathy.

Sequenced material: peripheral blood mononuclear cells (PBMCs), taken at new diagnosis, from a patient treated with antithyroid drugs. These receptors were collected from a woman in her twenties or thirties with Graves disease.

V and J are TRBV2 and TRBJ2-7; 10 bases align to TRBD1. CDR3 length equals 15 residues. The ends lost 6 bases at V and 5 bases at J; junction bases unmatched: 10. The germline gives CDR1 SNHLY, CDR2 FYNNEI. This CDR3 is CASRPPGTGADEQYF. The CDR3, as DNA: TGTGCCAGCAGGCCACCCGGGACAGGGGCTGACGAGCAGTACTTC. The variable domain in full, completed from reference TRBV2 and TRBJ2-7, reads EPEVTQTPSHQVTQMGQEVILRCVPISNHLYFYWYRQILGQKVEFLVSFYNNEISEKSEIFDDQFSVERPDGSNFTLKIRSTKLEDSAMYFCASRPPGTGADEQYFGPGTRLTVT.

CDR3 protein: CASSSGGPGNQPQHF. The DNA for the CDR3 is TGTGCCAGCAGCTCGGGGGGGCCGGGCAATCAGCCCCAGCATTTT. The rearrangement joins TRBV7-2 to TRBJ1-5; TRBD1 might be the D (6 bases). Germline lookup yields CDR1 SGHTA and CDR2 FQGNSA. V lost 4 bases, J lost 2 bases, and 12 bases lay in between. CDR3 length equals 15 residues.

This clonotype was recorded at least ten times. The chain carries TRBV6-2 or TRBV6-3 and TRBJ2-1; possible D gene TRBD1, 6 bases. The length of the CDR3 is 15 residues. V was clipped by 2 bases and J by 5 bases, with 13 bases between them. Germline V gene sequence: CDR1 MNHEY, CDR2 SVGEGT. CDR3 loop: CASSYVQGTNNEQFF. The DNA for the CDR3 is TGTGCCAGCAGTTACGTCCAGGGGACAAACAATGAGCAGTTCTTC.

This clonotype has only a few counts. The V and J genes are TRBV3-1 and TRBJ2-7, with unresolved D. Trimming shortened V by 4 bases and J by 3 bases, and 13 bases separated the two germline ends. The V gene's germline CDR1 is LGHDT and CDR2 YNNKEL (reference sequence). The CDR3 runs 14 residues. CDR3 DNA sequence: TGTGCCAGCAGCCTCTCGGTGAGGCACTACGAGCAGTACTTC. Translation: CASSLSVRHYEQYF.

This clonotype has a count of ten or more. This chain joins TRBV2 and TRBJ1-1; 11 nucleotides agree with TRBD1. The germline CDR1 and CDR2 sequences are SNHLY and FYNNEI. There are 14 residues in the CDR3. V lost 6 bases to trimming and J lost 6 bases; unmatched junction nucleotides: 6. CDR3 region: CASSGQGARSEAFF. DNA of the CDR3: TGTGCCAGCAGCGGACAGGGGGCACGGTCTGAAGCTTTCTTT.

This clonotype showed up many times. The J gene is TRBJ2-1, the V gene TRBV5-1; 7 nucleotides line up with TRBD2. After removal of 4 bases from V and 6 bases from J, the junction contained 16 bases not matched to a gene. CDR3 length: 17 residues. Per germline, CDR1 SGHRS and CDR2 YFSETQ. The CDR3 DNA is TGCGCCAGCAGCCTTTCACCGGTGACGGGAGGCCTCAATGAGCAGTTCTTC. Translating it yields CASSLSPVTGGLNEQFF.

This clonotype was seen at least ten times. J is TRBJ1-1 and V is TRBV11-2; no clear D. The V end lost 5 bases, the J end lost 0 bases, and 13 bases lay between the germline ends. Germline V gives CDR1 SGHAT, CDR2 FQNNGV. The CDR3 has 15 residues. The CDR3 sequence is CASSRPWFMNTEAFF. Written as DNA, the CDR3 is TGTGCCAGCAGCCGGCCCTGGTTCATGAACACTGAAGCTTTCTTT.

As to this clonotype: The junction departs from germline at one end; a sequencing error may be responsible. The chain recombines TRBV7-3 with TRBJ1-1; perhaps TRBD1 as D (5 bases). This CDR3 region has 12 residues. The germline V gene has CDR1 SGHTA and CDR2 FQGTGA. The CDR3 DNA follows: TGTGCCGGCAGCACAGGGAACACTGAAGCTTTCTTT. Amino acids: CAGSTGNTEAFF.

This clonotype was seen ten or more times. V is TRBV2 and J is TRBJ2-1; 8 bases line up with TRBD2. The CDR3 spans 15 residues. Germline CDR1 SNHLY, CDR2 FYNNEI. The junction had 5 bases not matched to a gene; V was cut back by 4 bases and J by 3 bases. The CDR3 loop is CASSAGTSFYNEQFF. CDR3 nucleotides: TGTGCCAGCAGTGCAGGGACTAGTTTCTACAATGAGCAGTTCTTC.

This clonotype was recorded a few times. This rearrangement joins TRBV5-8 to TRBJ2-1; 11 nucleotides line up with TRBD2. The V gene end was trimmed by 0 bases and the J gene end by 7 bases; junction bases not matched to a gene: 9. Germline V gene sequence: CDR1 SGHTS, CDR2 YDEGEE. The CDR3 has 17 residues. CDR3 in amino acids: CASSLAVTSGIENEQFF. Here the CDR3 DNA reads TGTGCCAGCAGCTTGGCCGTGACTAGCGGGATTGAAAATGAGCAGTTCTTC.

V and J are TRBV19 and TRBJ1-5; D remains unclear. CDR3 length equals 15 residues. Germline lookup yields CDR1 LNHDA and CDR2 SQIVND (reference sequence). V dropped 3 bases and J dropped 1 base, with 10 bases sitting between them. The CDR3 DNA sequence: TGTGCCAGTAGTATGGGGTGGCAGAGCAATCAGCCCCAGCATTTT. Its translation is CASSMGWQSNQPQHF.

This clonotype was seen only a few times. The CDR3 DNA is TGTGCCTGGAGTCCGCCCTCATCGGGGGGGAACATTCAGTACTTC. As protein: CAWSPPSSGGNIQYF. The chain has TRBV30 and TRBJ2-4; 8 positions match TRBD2. With V trimmed by 2 bases and J by 7 bases, 10 bases remained unmatched. This CDR3 region has 15 residues. Germline lookup yields CDR1 GTSNPN and CDR2 SVGIG (reference sequence).

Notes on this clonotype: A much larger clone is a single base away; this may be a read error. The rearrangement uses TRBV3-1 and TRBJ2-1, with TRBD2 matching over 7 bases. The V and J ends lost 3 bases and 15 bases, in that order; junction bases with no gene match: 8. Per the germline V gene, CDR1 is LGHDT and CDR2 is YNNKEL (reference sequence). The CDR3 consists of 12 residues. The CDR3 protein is CASSQQAGYRFF. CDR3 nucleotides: TGTGCCAGCAGCCAGCAAGCGGGATATCGGTTCTTC.

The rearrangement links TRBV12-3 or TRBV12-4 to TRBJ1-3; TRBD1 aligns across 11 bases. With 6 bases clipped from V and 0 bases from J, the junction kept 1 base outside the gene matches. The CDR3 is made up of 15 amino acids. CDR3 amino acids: CASRDRGPSGNTIYF. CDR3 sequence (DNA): TGTGCCAGCAGGGACAGGGGGCCCTCTGGAAACACCATATATTTT.

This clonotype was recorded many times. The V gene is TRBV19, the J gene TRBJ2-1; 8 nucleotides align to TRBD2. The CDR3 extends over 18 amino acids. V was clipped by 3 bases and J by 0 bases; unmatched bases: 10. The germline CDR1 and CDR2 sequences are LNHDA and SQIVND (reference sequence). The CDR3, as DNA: TGTGCCAGTAGTATGGGAGACCTAAGCGGGAGCTCCTACAATGAGCAGTTCTTC. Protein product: CASSMGDLSGSSYNEQFF.

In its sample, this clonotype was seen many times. CDR3 residues: CSARQAGNQPQHF. The CDR3 coding sequence is TGCAGTGCTAGACAGGCGGGCAATCAGCCCCAGCATTTT. The chain carries TRBV20-1 and TRBJ1-5, with no clear D. The CDR3 extends over 13 amino acids. The V gene's germline CDR1 is DFQATT and CDR2 SNEGSKA (reference sequence). The germline V and J ends were trimmed by 2 bases and 2 bases, with 7 bases remaining between them.

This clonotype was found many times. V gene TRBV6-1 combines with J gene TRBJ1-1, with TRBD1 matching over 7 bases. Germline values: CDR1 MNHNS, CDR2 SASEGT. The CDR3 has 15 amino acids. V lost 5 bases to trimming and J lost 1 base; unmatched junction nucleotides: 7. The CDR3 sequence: CASSPQRQGNTEAFF. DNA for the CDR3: TGTGCCAGCAGTCCGCAAAGACAGGGGAACACTGAAGCTTTCTTT.

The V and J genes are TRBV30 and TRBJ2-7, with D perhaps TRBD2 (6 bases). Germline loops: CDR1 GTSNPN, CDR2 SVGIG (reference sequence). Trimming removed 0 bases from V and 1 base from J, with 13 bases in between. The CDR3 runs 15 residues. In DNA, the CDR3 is TGTGCCTGGAGTGTACGGGGGAGGAAGTCCTACGAGCAGTACTTC. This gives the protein CAWSVRGRKSYEQYF.

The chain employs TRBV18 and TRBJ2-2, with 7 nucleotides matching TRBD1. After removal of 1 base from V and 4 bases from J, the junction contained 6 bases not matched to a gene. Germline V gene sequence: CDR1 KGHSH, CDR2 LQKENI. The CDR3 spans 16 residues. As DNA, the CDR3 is TGTGCCAGCTCACCACGACAGGGAGTAGGCACCGGGGAGCTGTTTTTT. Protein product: CASSPRQGVGTGELFF. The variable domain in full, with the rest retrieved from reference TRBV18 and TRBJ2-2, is NAGVMQNPRHLVRRRGQEARLRCSPMKGHSHVYWYRQLPEEGLKFMVYLQKENIIDESGMPKERFSAEFPKEGPSILRIQQVVRGDSAAYFCASSPRQGVGTGELFFGEGSRLTVL.

The CDR3 DNA reads as TGTGCCAGCAGTTACCTAGCCTTAAATGAGCAGTTCTTC. Amino acids: CASSYLALNEQFF. The chain combines TRBV28 with TRBJ2-1, with D perhaps matching TRBD2 (5 bases). The germline V and J ends were trimmed by 4 bases and 7 bases, with 11 bases remaining between them. The CDR3 has 13 amino acids. Germline V CDR1 and CDR2: MDHEN, SYDVKM.

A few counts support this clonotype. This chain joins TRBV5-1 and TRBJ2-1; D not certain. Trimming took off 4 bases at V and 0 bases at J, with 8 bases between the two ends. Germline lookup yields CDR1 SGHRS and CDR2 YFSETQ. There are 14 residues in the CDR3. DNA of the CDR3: TGCGCCAGCAGCCCCCCCCCCTCCTACAATGAGCAGTTCTTC. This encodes CASSPPPSYNEQFF. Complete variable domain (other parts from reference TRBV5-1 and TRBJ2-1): KAGVTQTPRYLIKTRGQQVTLSCSPISGHRSVSWYQQTPGQGLQFLFEYFSETQRNKGNFPGRFSGRQFSNSRSEMNVSTLELGDSALYLCASSPPPSYNEQFFGPGTRLTVL.

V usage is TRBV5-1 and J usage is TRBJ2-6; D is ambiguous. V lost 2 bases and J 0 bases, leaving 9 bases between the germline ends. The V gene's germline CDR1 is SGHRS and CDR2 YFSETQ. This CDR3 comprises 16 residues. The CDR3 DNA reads TGCGCCAGCAGCTTTACTTCGCGCTCTGGGGCCAACGTCCTGACTTTC. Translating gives CASSFTSRSGANVLTF.

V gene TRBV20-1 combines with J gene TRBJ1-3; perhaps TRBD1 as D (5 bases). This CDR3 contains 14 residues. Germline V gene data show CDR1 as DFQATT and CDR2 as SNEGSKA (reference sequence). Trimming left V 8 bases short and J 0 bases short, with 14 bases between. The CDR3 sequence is CSTKTARSGNTIYF. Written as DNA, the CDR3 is TGCAGTACCAAGACAGCTCGCTCTGGAAACACCATATATTTT.